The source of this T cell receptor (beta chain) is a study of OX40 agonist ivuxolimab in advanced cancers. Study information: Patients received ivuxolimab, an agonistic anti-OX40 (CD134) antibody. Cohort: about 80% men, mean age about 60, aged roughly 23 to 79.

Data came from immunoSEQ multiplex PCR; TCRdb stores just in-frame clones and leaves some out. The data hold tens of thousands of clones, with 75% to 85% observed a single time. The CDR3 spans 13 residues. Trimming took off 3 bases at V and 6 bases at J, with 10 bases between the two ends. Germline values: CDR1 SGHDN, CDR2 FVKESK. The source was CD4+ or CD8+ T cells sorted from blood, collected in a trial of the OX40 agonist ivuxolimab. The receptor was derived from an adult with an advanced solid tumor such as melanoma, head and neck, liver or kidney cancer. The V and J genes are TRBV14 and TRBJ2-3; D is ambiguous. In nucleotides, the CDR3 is TGTGCCAGCAGCCACGGTGGCCCCGATACGCAGTATTTT. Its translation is CASSHGGPDTQYF.